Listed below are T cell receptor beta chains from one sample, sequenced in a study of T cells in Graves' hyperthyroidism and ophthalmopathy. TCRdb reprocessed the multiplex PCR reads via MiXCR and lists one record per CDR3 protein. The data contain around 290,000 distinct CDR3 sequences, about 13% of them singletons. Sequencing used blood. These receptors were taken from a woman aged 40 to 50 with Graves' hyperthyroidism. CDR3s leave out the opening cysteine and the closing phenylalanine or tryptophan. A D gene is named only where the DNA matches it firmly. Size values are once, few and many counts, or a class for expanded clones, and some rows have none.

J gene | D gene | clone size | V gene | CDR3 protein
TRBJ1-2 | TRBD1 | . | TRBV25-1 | ASSETGTGGGYGYT
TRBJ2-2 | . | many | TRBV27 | ASSSNSNTGELF
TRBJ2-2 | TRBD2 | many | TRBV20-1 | SARRREGHGGELF
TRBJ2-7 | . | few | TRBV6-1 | ASSRPGEQY
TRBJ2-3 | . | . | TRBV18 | ASSPSGKATDTQY
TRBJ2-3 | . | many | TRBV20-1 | SAFPRRGLTDTQY
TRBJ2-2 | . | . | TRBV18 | ASSPPGQNTGELF
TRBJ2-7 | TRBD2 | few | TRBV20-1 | SAKGLAGQSTYEQY
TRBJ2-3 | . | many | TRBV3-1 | ASSQDAQSTQY
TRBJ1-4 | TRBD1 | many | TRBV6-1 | ASSQAPGQGLRGRRSEEKLF
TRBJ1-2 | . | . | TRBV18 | ASSPTVLGCYGYT
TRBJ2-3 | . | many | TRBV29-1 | SVGDTQY
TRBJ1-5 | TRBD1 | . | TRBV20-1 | SARPRQGQRQPQH
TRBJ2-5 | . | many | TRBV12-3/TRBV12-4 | ASSRGRFRETQY
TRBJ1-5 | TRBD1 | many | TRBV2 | ASSGPGTGKNQPQH
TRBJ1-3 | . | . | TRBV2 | ASSAGNTIY
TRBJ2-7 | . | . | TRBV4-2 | ASSQALTGSYEQY
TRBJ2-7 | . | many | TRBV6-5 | ASSYSGIPVPYEQY
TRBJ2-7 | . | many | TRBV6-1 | ASSPARAGKTYEQY
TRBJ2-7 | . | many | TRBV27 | ASSFQGSNYEQY
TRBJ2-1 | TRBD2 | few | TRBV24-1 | ATSLADNEQF
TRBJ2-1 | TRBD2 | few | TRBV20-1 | SAQAGATGNEQF
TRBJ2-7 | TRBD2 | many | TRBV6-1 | ASSLTSGRSYEQY
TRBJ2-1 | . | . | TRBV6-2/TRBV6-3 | ASRPPPPAGNEQF
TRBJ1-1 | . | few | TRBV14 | ASSRPGGGQNTEAF
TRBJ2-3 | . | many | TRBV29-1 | SVNGHKSTDTQY
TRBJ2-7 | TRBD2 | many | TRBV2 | ASSASGTISYEQY
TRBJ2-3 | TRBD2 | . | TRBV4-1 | ASSSGLAVTDTQY
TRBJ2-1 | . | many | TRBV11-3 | ASSPGAYNEQF
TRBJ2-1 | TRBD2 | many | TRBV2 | ASSETSGRVSEQF
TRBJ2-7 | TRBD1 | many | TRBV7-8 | ASSLDRVTPHEQY